The subject of this entry is one T cell receptor beta chain. The antigen is not known. This record belongs to a study of CXCR3-negative and CXCR3-positive naive CD8 T cells. Study summary: Collectively, the libraries yielded 140 million or so TRB reads in total, at about 1.5 +/- 0.3 million per library.

UMI labels and 5' RACE were used to prepare the TRB cDNA libraries. TCRdb reworked the 5' RACE reads into one entry per CDR3 protein, no DNA. The sample data list some 150,000 distinct CDR3 sequences. The CDR3 runs 11 residues. Germline CDR1 is DFQATT and CDR2 is SNEGSKA (reference sequence). Broader study findings: More hydrophobic TRB CDR3s were found in CXCR3-positive naive cells than in CXCR3-negative naive cells.

The source of this sequence is a human donor in good health. Some clones in this sample may be carry-over from other donors' samples. The rearrangement uses TRBV20-1 and TRBJ1-2; the TCRdb call, TRBD1, lacks DNA for checking. Sequencing was done on a sample of naive CXCR3+ CD8+ T cells from blood. Specified subset: CD45RO-CCR7+CD27+CD95- naive CD8+ T cells expressing CXCR3 (TNR3+). The CDR3 here is CSAPSGTGYTF.